This T cell receptor beta chain originates from a study of control samples from healthy donors and cancer patients. Libraries were prepared by immunoSEQ multiplex PCR; TCRdb keeps only in-frame clonotypes and omits some of them. Of some 74,000 clones listed, 75% to 85% are singletons. Trimming shortened V by 0 bases and J by 0 bases, and 13 bases separated the two germline ends. This CDR3 comprises 17 residues. Germline V gene lookup returns CDR1 SGHTA and CDR2 FQGNSA. The chain is built from TRBV7-2 and TRBJ2-3; the D is unclear. What was sequenced was blood. This sequence was found in a man in his sixties in good health. CDR3 amino acids: CASSLAGVGVSTDTQYF. In DNA, the CDR3 is TGTGCCAGCAGCTTAGCTGGTGTGGGTGTCAGCACAGATACGCAGTATTTT.